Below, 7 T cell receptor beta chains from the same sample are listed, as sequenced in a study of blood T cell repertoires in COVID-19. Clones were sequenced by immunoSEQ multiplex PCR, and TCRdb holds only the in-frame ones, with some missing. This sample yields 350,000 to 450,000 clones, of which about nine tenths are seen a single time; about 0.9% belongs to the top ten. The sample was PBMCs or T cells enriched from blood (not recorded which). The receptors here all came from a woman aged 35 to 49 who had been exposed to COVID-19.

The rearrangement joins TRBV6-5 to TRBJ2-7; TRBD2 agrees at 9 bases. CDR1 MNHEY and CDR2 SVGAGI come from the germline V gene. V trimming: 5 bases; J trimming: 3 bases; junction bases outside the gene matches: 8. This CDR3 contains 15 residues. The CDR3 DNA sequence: TGTGCCAGCAGTCGCGAGCGGGGGGATCACTACGAGCAGTACTTC. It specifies CASSRERGDHYEQYF.

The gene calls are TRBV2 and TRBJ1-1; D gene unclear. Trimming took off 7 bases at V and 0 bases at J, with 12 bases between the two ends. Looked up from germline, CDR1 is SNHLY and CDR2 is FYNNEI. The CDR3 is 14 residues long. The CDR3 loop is CASTSQVLNTEAFF. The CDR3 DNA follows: TGTGCCAGCACGTCGCAGGTGCTGAACACTGAAGCTTTCTTT.

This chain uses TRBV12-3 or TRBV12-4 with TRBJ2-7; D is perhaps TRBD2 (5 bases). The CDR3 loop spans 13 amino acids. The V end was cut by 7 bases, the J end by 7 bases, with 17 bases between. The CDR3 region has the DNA TGTGCCAGCACTTTCGGTGGTGGGGAGGAGCAGTACTTC. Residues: CASTFGGGEEQYF.

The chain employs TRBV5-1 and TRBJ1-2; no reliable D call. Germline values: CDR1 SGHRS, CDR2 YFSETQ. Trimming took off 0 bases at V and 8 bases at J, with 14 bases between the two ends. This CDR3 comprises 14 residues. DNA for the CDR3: TGCGCCAGCAGCTTGGCAATGGGCCAGTCGGGCTACACCTTC. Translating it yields CASSLAMGQSGYTF.

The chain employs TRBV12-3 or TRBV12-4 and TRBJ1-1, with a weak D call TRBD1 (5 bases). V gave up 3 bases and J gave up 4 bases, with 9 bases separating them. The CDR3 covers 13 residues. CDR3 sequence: CASSFGASTEAFF. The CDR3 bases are TGTGCCAGCAGTTTTGGGGCAAGCACTGAAGCTTTCTTT.

In DNA, the CDR3 is TGTGCCAGCAGCCGATCTGGACAGGGATCAAATTCACCCCTCCACTTT. Amino acid sequence: CASSRSGQGSNSPLHF. The chain joins TRBV5-6 to TRBJ1-6; 8 bases align to TRBD1. The V segment lost 4 bases and the J segment 7 bases; nucleotides outside the gene matches: 10. This CDR3 is 16 amino acids long. The V gene's germline CDR1 is SGHDT and CDR2 YYEEEE.

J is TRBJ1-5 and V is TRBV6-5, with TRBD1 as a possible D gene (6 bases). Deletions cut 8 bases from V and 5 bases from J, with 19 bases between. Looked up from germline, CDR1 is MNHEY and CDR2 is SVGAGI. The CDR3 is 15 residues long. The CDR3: CASPADGAGDQPQHF. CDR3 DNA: TGTGCCAGCCCCGCAGATGGGGCAGGGGATCAGCCCCAGCATTTT.